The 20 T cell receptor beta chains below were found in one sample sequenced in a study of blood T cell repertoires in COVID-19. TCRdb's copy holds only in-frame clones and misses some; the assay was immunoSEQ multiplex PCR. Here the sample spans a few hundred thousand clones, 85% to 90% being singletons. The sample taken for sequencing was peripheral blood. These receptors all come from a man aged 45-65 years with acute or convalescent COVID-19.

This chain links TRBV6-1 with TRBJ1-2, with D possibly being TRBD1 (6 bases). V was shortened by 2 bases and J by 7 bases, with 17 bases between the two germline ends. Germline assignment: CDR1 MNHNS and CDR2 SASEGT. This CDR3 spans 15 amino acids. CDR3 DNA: TGTGCCAGCAGTGAACTAGCAGGGACAATGGGTGGCTACACCTTC. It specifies CASSELAGTMGGYTF.

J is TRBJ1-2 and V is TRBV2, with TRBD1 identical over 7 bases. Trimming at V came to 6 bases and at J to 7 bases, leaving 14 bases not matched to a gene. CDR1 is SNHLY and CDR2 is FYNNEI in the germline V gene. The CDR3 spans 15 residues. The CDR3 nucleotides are TGTGCCAGCAGAGGGGACAGTACGTGGGGAGGTGGCTACACCTTC. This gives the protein CASRGDSTWGGGYTF.

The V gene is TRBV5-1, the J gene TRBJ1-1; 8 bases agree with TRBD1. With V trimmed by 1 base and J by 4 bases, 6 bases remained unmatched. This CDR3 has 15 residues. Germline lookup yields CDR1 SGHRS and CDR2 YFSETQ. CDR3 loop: CASSLQGASSTEAFF. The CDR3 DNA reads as TGCGCCAGCAGCTTGCAGGGGGCTTCTAGCACTGAAGCTTTCTTT.

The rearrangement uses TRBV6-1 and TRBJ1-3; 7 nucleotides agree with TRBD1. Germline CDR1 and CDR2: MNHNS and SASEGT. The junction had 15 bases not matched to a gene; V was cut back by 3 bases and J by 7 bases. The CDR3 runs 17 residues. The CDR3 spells CASSDPGRTLRGNTIYF. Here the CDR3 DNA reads TGTGCCAGCAGTGACCCCGGACGGACCCTCAGGGGGAACACCATATATTTT.

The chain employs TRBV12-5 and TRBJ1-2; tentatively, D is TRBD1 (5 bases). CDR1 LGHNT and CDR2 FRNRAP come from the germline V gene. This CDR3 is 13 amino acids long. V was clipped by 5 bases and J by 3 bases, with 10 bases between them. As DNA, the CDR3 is TGTGCTAGTGGTCTAGGGACTTACTATGGCTACACCTTC. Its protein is CASGLGTYYGYTF.

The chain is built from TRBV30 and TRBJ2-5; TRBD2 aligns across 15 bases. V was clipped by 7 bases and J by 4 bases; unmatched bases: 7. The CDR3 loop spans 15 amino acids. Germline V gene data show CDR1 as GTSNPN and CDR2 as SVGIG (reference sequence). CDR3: CASTWTSGGAETQYF. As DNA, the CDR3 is TGTGCCTCCACATGGACTAGCGGGGGGGCAGAGACCCAGTACTTC. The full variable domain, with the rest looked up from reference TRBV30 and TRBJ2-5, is SQTIHQWPATLVQPVGSPLSLECTVEGTSNPNLYWYRQAAGRGLQLLFYSVGIGQISSEVPQNLSASRPQDRQFILSSKKLLLSDSGFYLCASTWTSGGAETQYFGPGTRLLVL.

CDR3 sequence reads: CASNDRRGQVNTEAFF. CDR3 nucleotides: TGTGCCAGCAACGACAGGCGAGGACAGGTGAACACTGAAGCTTTCTTT. V is TRBV7-9 and J is TRBJ1-1; TRBD1 agrees at 7 bases. Germline-derived CDR1 and CDR2 are SEHNR and FQNEAQ (reference sequence). This CDR3 region has 16 residues. The ends lost 7 bases at V and 0 bases at J; junction bases unmatched: 11.

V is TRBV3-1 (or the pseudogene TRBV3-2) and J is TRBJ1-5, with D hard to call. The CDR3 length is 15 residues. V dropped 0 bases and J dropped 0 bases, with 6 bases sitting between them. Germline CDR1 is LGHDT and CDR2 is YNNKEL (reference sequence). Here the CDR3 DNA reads TGTGCCAGCAGCCAAGATGGCTTTAGCAATCAGCCCCAGCATTTT. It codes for CASSQDGFSNQPQHF.

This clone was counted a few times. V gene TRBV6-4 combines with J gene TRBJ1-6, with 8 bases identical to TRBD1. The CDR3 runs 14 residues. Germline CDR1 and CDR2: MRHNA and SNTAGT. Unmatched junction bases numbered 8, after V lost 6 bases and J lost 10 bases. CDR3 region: CASSPGQVGSPLHF. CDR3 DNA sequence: TGTGCCAGCAGCCCGGGACAGGTGGGGTCACCCCTCCACTTT.

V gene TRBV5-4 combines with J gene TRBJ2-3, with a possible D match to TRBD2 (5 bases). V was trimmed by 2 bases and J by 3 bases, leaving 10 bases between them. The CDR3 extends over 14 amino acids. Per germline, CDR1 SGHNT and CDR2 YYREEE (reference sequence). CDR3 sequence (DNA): TGTGCCAGCAGCTTTGACACTAGTACAGATACGCAGTATTTT. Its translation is CASSFDTSTDTQYF.

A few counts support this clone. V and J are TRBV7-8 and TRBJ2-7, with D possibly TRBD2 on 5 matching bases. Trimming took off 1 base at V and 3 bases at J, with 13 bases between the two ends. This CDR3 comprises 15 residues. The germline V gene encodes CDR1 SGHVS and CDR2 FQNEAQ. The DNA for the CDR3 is TGTGCCAGCAGCTTAGTTAGGACTGGGAACTACGAGCAGTACTTC. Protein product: CASSLVRTGNYEQYF.

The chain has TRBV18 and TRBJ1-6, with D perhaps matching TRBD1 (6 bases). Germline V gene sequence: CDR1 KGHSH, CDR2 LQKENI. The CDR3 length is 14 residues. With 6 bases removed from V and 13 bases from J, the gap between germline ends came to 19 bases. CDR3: CASSPGQGSGPLHF. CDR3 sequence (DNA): TGTGCCAGCTCCCCCGGTCAGGGGTCAGGGCCCCTCCACTTT.

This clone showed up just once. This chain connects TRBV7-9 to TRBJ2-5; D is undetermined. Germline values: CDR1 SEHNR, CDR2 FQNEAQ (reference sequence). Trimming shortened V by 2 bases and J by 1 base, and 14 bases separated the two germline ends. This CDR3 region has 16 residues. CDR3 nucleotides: TGTGCCAGCAGCTTATCTCGTAACACCATCCAAGAGACCCAGTACTTC. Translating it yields CASSLSRNTIQETQYF.

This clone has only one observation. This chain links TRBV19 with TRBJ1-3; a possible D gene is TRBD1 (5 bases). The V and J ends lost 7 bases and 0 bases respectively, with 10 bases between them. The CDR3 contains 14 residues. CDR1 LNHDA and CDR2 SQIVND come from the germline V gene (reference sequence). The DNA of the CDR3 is TGTGCCAGTATAGGACAAACCTCTGGAAACACCATATATTTT. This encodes CASIGQTSGNTIYF.

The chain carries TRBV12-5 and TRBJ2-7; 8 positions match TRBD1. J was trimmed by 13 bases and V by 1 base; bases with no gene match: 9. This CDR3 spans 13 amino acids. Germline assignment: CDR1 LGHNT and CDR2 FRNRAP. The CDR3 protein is CASGLAPPGQVYF. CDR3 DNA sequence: TGTGCTAGTGGTTTGGCTCCCCCGGGACAGGTCTACTTC.

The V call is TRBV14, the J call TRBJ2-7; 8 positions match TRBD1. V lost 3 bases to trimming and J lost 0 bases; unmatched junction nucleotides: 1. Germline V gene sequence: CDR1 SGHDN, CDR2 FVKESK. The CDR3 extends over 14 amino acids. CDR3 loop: CASSQDRASYEQYF. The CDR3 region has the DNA TGTGCCAGCAGCCAGGACAGGGCCTCCTACGAGCAGTACTTC.

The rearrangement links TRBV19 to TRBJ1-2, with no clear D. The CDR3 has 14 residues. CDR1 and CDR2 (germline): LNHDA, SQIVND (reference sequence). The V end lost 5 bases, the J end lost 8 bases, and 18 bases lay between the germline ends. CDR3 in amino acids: CASSPRVHSGGYTF. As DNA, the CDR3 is TGTGCCAGTAGTCCTCGGGTCCACTCCGGAGGCTACACCTTC.

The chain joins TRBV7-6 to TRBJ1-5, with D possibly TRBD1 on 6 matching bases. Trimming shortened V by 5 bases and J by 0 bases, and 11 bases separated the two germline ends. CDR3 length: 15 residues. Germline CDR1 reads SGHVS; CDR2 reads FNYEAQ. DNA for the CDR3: TGTGCCAGCAGCCCAAGGGGGGGTAGCAATCAGCCCCAGCATTTT. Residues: CASSPRGGSNQPQHF.

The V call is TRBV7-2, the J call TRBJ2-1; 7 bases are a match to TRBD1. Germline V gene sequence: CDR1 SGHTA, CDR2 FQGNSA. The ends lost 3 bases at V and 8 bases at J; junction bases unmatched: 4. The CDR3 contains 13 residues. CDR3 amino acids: CASSFNRGDEQFF. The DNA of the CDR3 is TGTGCCAGCAGCTTCAACAGGGGTGATGAGCAGTTCTTC. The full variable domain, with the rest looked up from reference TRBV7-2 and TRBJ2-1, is GAGVSQSPSNKVTEKGKDVELRCDPISGHTALYWYRQSLGQGLEFLIYFQGNSAPDKSGLPSDRFSAERTGGSVSTLTIQRTQQEDSAVYLCASSFNRGDEQFFGPGTRLTVL.

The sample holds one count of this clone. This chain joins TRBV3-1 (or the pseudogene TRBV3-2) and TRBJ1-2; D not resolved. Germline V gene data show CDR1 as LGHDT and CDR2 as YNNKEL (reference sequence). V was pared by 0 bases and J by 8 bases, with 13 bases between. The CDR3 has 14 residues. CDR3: CASSQDTAGRGYTF. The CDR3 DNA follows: TGTGCCAGCAGCCAAGATACGGCGGGTCGGGGCTACACCTTC.